Reported below is one T cell receptor (beta chain). The antigen is not known. Per the germline V gene, CDR1 is SQVTM and CDR2 is ANQGSEA. The CDR3 covers 14 residues. V was pared by 6 bases and J by 4 bases, with 8 bases of the junction left unmatched. This record comes from a study of T-cell memory formation after mild COVID-19. Findings and limits, study-wide: Later expanders leaned CD4+, whereas clones that contracted between day 15 and 85 were balanced CD4/CD8. Day 37-peaking second-wave clones had unconfirmed SARS-CoV-2 specificity. Those CD4+ clones that contracted were mainly in CM and EM (CD8+ ones in EMRA).

Using its own MiXCR run on the 5' RACE reads, TCRdb lists one record per CDR3 protein. The sample carries some 450,000 distinct CDR3 sequences, roughly 18% recorded once. The chain has TRBV29-1 and TRBJ2-3; TRBD2 matches at 9 bases. The sequencing input was PBMCs or a T cell subset sorted from them (not recorded which). This TCR came from a man in his late teens or twenties who had mild COVID-19 (a few samples of this study predate the infection). Cell type and time point are not known. The CDR3 DNA reads TGCAGCGTGTCCCTCGCGGGGGGGGCAGATACGCAGTATTTT. This translates into CSVSLAGGADTQYF.